Listed here are 8 T cell receptor beta chains from one sample, sequenced in a study of OX40 agonist ivuxolimab in advanced cancers. Using immunoSEQ multiplex PCR, the repertoire was profiled, and TCRdb retains in-frame clones only, with some absent. Among about 55,000 clones, approximately 83% were seen once, and the ten largest hold approximately 11%. Sequencing used CD4+ or CD8+ T cells sorted from blood, obtained in a trial of the OX40 agonist ivuxolimab. Receptors originate from an adult with an advanced solid tumor such as melanoma, head and neck, liver or kidney cancer.

This clone appeared once. The gene calls are TRBV12-5 and TRBJ2-3; D remains unclear. Germline CDR1 is LGHNT and CDR2 is FRNRAP. Trimming cost V 2 bases and J 1 base, with 10 bases left between them. This CDR3 spans 15 amino acids. CDR3 in amino acids: CASGLPMIGTDTQYF. DNA for the CDR3: TGTGCTAGTGGTTTGCCCATGATCGGCACAGATACGCAGTATTTT. Looking up the rest from reference TRBV12-5 and TRBJ2-3 gives the full variable domain: DARVTQTPRHKVTEMGQEVTMRCQPILGHNTVFWYRQTMMQGLELLAYFRNRAPLDDSGMPKDRFSAEMPDATLATLKIQPSEPRDSAVYFCASGLPMIGTDTQYFGPGTRLTVL.

The chain carries TRBV11-2 and TRBJ2-7, with D unresolved. Trimming took 2 bases from V and 5 from J, leaving 4 bases between them. Germline-derived CDR1 and CDR2 are SGHAT and FQNNGV. The CDR3 covers 11 residues. The CDR3 coding sequence is TGTGCCAGCAGCTTAATTGACGAGCAGTACTTC. Residues: CASSLIDEQYF.

This clone was recorded only once. This chain uses TRBV29-1 with TRBJ1-2; the D is unclear. Per the germline V gene, CDR1 is SQVTM and CDR2 is ANQGSEA. Trimming shortened V by 2 bases and J by 4 bases, and 11 bases separated the two germline ends. This CDR3 is 13 amino acids long. CDR3 nucleotide sequence: TGCAGCGTTGAACTGGGAGCAGGCTATGGCTACACCTTC. Amino acids: CSVELGAGYGYTF.

The chain is built from TRBV5-6 and TRBJ2-7, with TRBD2 identical over 7 bases. Per germline, CDR1 SGHDT and CDR2 YYEEEE. The CDR3 spans 14 residues. With V trimmed by 1 base and J by 1 base, 2 bases remained unmatched. The CDR3 DNA sequence: TGTGCCAGCAGCTTGAGGGAGGGGTCCTACGAGCAGTACTTC. This codes for CASSLREGSYEQYF.

CDR3 DNA: TGTGCCAGCAGTTTGTCAGGGGCGCAAATATACGAGCAGTACTTC. This gives the protein CASSLSGAQIYEQYF. The V call is TRBV27, the J call TRBJ2-7; D possibly corresponds to TRBD1 (6 bases). This CDR3 has 15 residues. Deletions cut 3 bases from V and 4 bases from J, with 16 bases between. Germline-derived CDR1 and CDR2 are MNHEY and SMNVEV (reference sequence).

This rearrangement joins TRBV15 to TRBJ1-3; D unresolved. Germline V CDR1 and CDR2: LNHNV, YYDKDF (reference sequence). CDR3 size: 14 residues. V lost 5 bases to trimming and J lost 0 bases, with 8 bases between them. CDR3 region: CATSPAFSGNTIYF. The CDR3, as DNA: TGTGCCACCAGCCCGGCCTTCTCTGGAAACACCATATATTTT.

V usage is TRBV19 and J usage is TRBJ1-1, with 9 bases fitting TRBD1. This CDR3 spans 15 amino acids. V lost 3 bases and J lost 4; bases outside the gene matches: 6. Germline CDR1 reads LNHDA; CDR2 reads SQIVND (reference sequence). CDR3 nucleotide sequence: TGTGCCAGTAGTATTGGGACAGGGCCGGGCACTGAAGCTTTCTTT. Its translation: CASSIGTGPGTEAFF. The full variable domain, completed using reference TRBV19 and TRBJ1-1, is DGGITQSPKYLFRKEGQNVTLSCEQNLNHDAMYWYRQDPGQGLRLIYYSQIVNDFQKGDIAEGYSVSREKKESFPLTVTSAQKNPTAFYLCASSIGTGPGTEAFFGQGTRLTVV.

The chain uses TRBV7-9 and TRBJ2-1, with D possibly matching TRBD1 (6 bases). Deletions cut 3 bases from V and 8 bases from J, with 11 bases between. The CDR3 has 13 amino acids. The germline CDR1 and CDR2 sequences are SEHNR and FQNEAQ (reference sequence). The CDR3 DNA reads TGTGCCAGCAGCTTGGGGGCTAGTGATGAGCAGTTCTTC. It is translated as CASSLGASDEQFF.